Presented here are 2 T cell receptor beta chains from one specimen sequenced in a study of Graves' ophthalmopathy and Graves' hyperthyroidism (dated by TCRdb to 2016 to 2018). Sequencing was carried out with an Illumina HiSeq 2000. For repertoire sequencing, the TCR beta CDR3 regions were amplified from RNA transcripts. The first round was an RT-PCR using HTBI primers with the Qiagen OneStep RT-PCR kit, and this first round was followed by a second-round multiplex PCR, then size selection and purification. TCRdb passed the public sequencing reads through fastp at Q25 and MiXCR, retaining productive beta sequences. CDR3 protein sequences are deduplicated, and each keeps its most common genes and DNA. A total of 200,000 to 250,000 distinct CDR3 sequences appear in this sample, about 22% of them only once. Of the sample, around two fifths is held by the ten largest clones. The material sequenced was peripheral blood. These receptor sequences come from a woman aged 45-60 years with Graves' ophthalmopathy. Donor details come from another sample of the same person, matched by shared clones.

Regarding this clonotype: A much more abundant neighbour one base away suggests this may be a read error. The chain uses TRBV11-1 and TRBJ1-3; the match to TRBD1 covers 8 bases. Germline V gene data show CDR1 as SGHAT and CDR2 as FQDESV (reference sequence). The CDR3 totals 15 residues. DNA of the CDR3: TGTGTCAGCAGCATCCAGGGACAGGCTGGAAACACCATATATTTT. Protein sequence: CVSSIQGQAGNTIYF.

The chain links TRBV24-1 to TRBJ2-7; TRBD1 matches 8 bases. V lost 4 bases and J lost 4; bases outside the gene matches: 11. Germline values: CDR1 KGHDR, CDR2 SFDVKD. The CDR3 has 16 residues. For the CDR3, the DNA is TGTGCCACCAGTGACTCTTCCAGGGGGCGCAAATACGAGCAGTACTTC. It translates to CATSDSSRGRKYEQYF.